This is a list of T cell receptor beta chains from one sample in a study of cytomegalovirus exposure and HLA in healthy donors. The method was immunoSEQ multiplex PCR; TCRdb's version includes in-frame clones alone and lacks a portion of them. The table has roughly 100,000 clones, approximately 70% seen once. Sequencing was done on a sample of PBMCs. All receptors derive from a man between 35 and 55 years old in good health and CMV-seropositive. CDR3s include the opening cysteine and the closing phenylalanine or tryptophan. Fields, in order: D gene, V gene, J gene, clone size, CDR3 protein, CDR3 DNA. A D gene is named only where the DNA matches it firmly. Some rows mark clone size as missing; the rest say once, few, many or name a class of expanded clone.

>TRBD1|TRBV19|TRBJ2-1|.
CASSIIPGQGNNEQFF
TGTGCCAGTAGTATAATACCGGGACAGGGGAACAATGAGCAGTTCTTC
>TRBD2|TRBV13|TRBJ2-5|.
CASSHPSGSVQETQYF
TGTGCCAGCAGCCACCCTAGCGGGAGCGTCCAAGAGACCCAGTACTTC
>.|TRBV7-9|TRBJ2-2|.
CASSLGTPTGELFF
TGTGCCAGCAGCTTAGGGACTCCAACCGGGGAGCTGTTTTTT
>TRBD1|TRBV5-1|TRBJ2-7|.
CASSIGQGQGEQYF
TGCGCCAGCAGCATAGGACAGGGGCAAGGCGAGCAGTACTTC
>.|TRBV12-5|TRBJ2-3|once
CASSKGLAADTQYF
TGTGCTAGTTCTAAGGGACTCGCCGCGGATACGCAGTATTTT
>.|TRBV7-7|TRBJ2-2|.
CASSLVAAGELFF
TGTGCCAGCAGCTTAGTAGCGGCCGGGGAGCTGTTTTTT
>.|TRBV6-1|TRBJ1-4|few
CASSEVVTATNEKLFF
TGTGCCAGCAGTGAAGTGGTGACAGCAACTAATGAAAAACTGTTTTTT
>TRBD1|TRBV25-1|TRBJ2-3|.
CASSGTGTDTQYF
TGTGCCAGCTCCGGGACAGGGACAGATACGCAGTATTTT
>TRBD2|TRBV10-3|TRBJ2-2|.
CAISGGRGTGELFF
TGTGCCATCAGTGGAGGGCGGGGGACCGGGGAGCTGTTTTTT
>.|TRBV18|TRBJ2-3|.
CASSVASEDTQYF
TGTGCCAGCTCCGTGGCTAGCGAAGATACGCAGTATTTT
>TRBD2|TRBV6-4|TRBJ2-3|.
CASSGRGGADTQYF
TGTGCCAGCAGTGGCCGGGGGGGCGCAGATACGCAGTATTTT
>TRBD2|TRBV28|TRBJ2-1|.
CASSLAGGYNEQFF
TGTGCCAGCAGTCTAGCGGGAGGCTACAATGAGCAGTTCTTC
>.|TRBV15|TRBJ2-1|.
CATSYLATQDYEQFF
TGTGCCACCAGCTATCTAGCGACCCAGGACTATGAGCAGTTCTTC
>.|TRBV28|TRBJ1-1|.
CASSWRGMYTEAFF
TGTGCCAGCAGTTGGAGAGGAATGTACACTGAAGCTTTCTTT
>TRBD1|TRBV6-6|TRBJ1-1|few
CASTTRDRGVGEAFF
TGTGCCAGCACTACCCGGGACAGGGGAGTCGGTGAAGCTTTCTTT
>.|TRBV9|TRBJ2-1|once
CASSFSGLIHNEQFF
TGTGCCAGCAGCTTCTCAGGCCTGATCCACAATGAGCAGTTCTTC
>.|TRBV28|TRBJ1-1|few
CASSEGSDTEAFF
TGTGCCAGTTCAGAAGGGAGCGACACTGAAGCTTTCTTT
>TRBD1|TRBV5-1|TRBJ1-1|.
CASSPQNRGTEAFF
TGCGCCAGCAGCCCTCAAAACAGGGGGACTGAAGCTTTCTTT
>.|TRBV27|TRBJ2-1|.
CASKSGGHEQFF
TGTGCCAGCAAATCGGGGGGCCATGAGCAGTTCTTC
>.|TRBV6-6|TRBJ1-3|few
CASSSGQPGNTIYF
TGTGCCAGCAGTTCCGGACAGCCTGGAAACACCATATATTTT